This TCR beta chain comes out of a study of PD-1 blockade in classical Hodgkin lymphoma. The study's findings and limits: Diversity similar to that of newly diagnosed patients was seen at baseline in complete responders.

Regarding this clone: Its antigen is not identified.

The V end was cut by 3 bases, the J end by 5 bases, with 11 bases between. The CDR3 covers 14 residues. CDR1 and CDR2 from the germline V gene are WSHSY and SAAADI. This table comes from immunoSEQ multiplex PCR, and its TCRdb copy is limited to in-frame clones, with some not included. The sample includes some 9,200 clones, about 70% seen only once; the top ten take approximately 4.1%. Each patient experienced a relapse that followed autologous stem cell transplantation, and brentuximab vedotin exposure varied. Starting with thawed PBMCs, CD4+ T cells were purified by magnetic negative selection. The receptor was isolated from a human donor with classical Hodgkin lymphoma. The chain uses TRBV10-2 and TRBJ1-5; D is perhaps TRBD1 (5 bases). Sequencing was performed on CD4+ T cells from blood, taken at baseline. CDR3: CASSDSPGDQPQHF. The CDR3 nucleotides read TGCGCCAGCAGTGATTCCCCGGGGGATCAGCCCCAGCATTTT.